These 18 T cell receptor beta chains originate from one sample sequenced in a study of blood T cell repertoires in COVID-19. Repertoires were generated with immunoSEQ multiplex PCR, while TCRdb's copy carries only in-frame clones and drops some. Altogether fewer than 45,000 clones are present, approximately 85% being singletons, with the ten largest covering 31%. The material sequenced was peripheral blood. These receptors originate from an elderly woman with acute or convalescent COVID-19.

V is TRBV27 and J is TRBJ2-7; TRBD1 is a possible D gene (5 bases). The CDR3 length is 14 residues. Germline loops: CDR1 MNHEY, CDR2 SMNVEV (reference sequence). V was cut by 3 bases and J by 2 bases, with 11 bases left in between. Here the CDR3 reads CASSFRDGPYEQYF. CDR3 coding DNA: TGTGCCAGCAGTTTCAGGGATGGTCCCTACGAGCAGTACTTC.

The J gene is TRBJ1-2, the V gene TRBV6-4; 8 positions match TRBD1. Germline CDR1 MRHNA, CDR2 SNTAGT. The CDR3 sequence is 15 residues long. J gave up 2 bases and V 5 bases, and 7 bases lay outside the gene matches. Written as DNA, the CDR3 is TGTGCCAGCAGTCTGGACAGGGAAGGCAACTATGGCTACACCTTC. This sequence encodes CASSLDREGNYGYTF.

CDR3 amino acids: CASSQESRGAEAFF. The CDR3 DNA follows: TGCGCCAGCAGCCAAGAGTCCAGGGGCGCTGAAGCTTTCTTT. The chain combines TRBV4-1 with TRBJ1-1; TRBD1 might be the D (6 bases). V was trimmed by 0 bases and J by 6 bases, leaving 11 bases between them. Germline CDR1 MGHRA, CDR2 YSYEKL. The length of the CDR3 is 14 residues.

The chain recombines TRBV24-1 with TRBJ2-1, with D perhaps TRBD2 (5 bases). The germline gives CDR1 KGHDR, CDR2 SFDVKD. Trimming left V 5 bases short and J 9 bases short, with 16 bases between. CDR3 length equals 14 residues. The chain's CDR3 is CATSGAGAEGEQFF. In nucleotides, the CDR3 is TGTGCCACCAGTGGAGCAGGAGCGGAAGGTGAGCAGTTCTTC.

This clone was seen more than once but under ten times. The rearrangement joins TRBV7-9 to TRBJ1-5, with 7 positions matching TRBD1. Unmatched junction bases numbered 6, after V lost 5 bases and J lost 5 bases. Germline V gene lookup returns CDR1 SEHNR and CDR2 FQNEAQ (reference sequence). CDR3 size: 14 residues. CDR3 DNA: TGTGCCAGCAGCCCAGGGGGTTCGCATCAGCCCCAGCATTTT. Protein product: CASSPGGSHQPQHF.

The chain carries TRBV30 and TRBJ1-1; D is unresolved. This CDR3 has 15 residues. Trimming shortened V by 3 bases and J by 4 bases, and 18 bases separated the two germline ends. The germline V gene has CDR1 GTSNPN and CDR2 SVGIG (reference sequence). CDR3 protein: CAWSAPVPPGTEAFF. The CDR3 nucleotides read TGTGCCTGGAGCGCACCGGTCCCCCCGGGCACTGAAGCTTTCTTT.

V is TRBV29-1 and J is TRBJ1-1; 7 bases map to TRBD1. The CDR3 loop spans 12 amino acids. Losses at the gene ends were 7 bases for V and 5 bases for J; bases not matched to a gene: 7. The germline V gene has CDR1 SQVTM and CDR2 ANQGSEA. The CDR3 DNA follows: TGCAGCGGTGTGACAGGGCGAACTGAAGCTTTCTTT. Amino acids: CSGVTGRTEAFF.

The chain carries TRBV5-1 and TRBJ2-1, with 9 bases that match TRBD2. In germline, CDR1 is SGHRS, CDR2 YFSETQ. The CDR3 has 15 residues. V was clipped by 0 bases and J by 4 bases; unmatched bases: 2. CDR3 in amino acids: CASSLGTSAYNEQFF. In DNA form, the CDR3 reads TGCGCCAGCAGCTTGGGGACTAGCGCTTACAATGAGCAGTTCTTC.

The rearrangement links TRBV2 to TRBJ2-2; 11 bases line up with TRBD2. Looked up from germline, CDR1 is SNHLY and CDR2 is FYNNEI. The CDR3 totals 14 residues. With 4 bases clipped from V and 8 bases from J, the junction kept 3 bases outside the gene matches. CDR3 in amino acids: CASSARTSGGELFF. The CDR3 bases are TGTGCCAGCAGTGCCCGGACTAGCGGGGGGGAGCTGTTTTTT. The full variable domain, its missing parts supplied by reference TRBV2 and TRBJ2-2, is EPEVTQTPSHQVTQMGQEVILRCVPISNHLYFYWYRQILGQKVEFLVSFYNNEISEKSEIFDDQFSVERPDGSNFTLKIRSTKLEDSAMYFCASSARTSGGELFFGEGSRLTVL.

This clone came up once. The chain has TRBV7-9 and TRBJ2-5; 10 bases match TRBD2. This CDR3 contains 15 residues. V trimming: 2 bases; J trimming: 4 bases; junction bases outside the gene matches: 4. Looked up from germline, CDR1 is SEHNR and CDR2 is FQNEAQ (reference sequence). The CDR3 sequence: CASSLRLAGVETQYF. CDR3 nucleotides: TGTGCCAGCAGCTTAAGGCTAGCGGGAGTAGAGACCCAGTACTTC. Full variable domain (missing parts from reference TRBV7-9 and TRBJ2-5): DTGVSQNPRHKITKRGQNVTFRCDPISEHNRLYWYRQTLGQGPEFLTYFQNEAQLEKSRLLSDRFSAERPKGSFSTLEIQRTEQGDSAMYLCASSLRLAGVETQYFGPGTRLLVL.

The chain has TRBV7-8 and TRBJ2-7, with 7 bases matching TRBD1. With 5 bases clipped from V and 3 bases from J, the junction kept 16 bases outside the gene matches. This CDR3 has 17 amino acids. Germline V lookup: CDR1 SGHVS, CDR2 FQNEAQ. CDR3 amino acids: CASSAPGQRVGVYEQYF. CDR3 nucleotides: TGTGCCAGCAGCGCGCCGGGACAGCGCGTTGGGGTCTACGAGCAGTACTTC.

The rearrangement links TRBV3-1 (or the pseudogene TRBV3-2) to TRBJ1-1, with TRBD1 as a possible D gene (5 bases). The CDR3 spans 14 residues. Germline values: CDR1 LGHDT, CDR2 YNNKEL (reference sequence). Trimming cost V 5 bases and J 4 bases, with 14 bases left between them. CDR3 coding DNA: TGTGCCAGCAGCGCAGACAGTTCGGGCACTGAAGCTTTCTTT. It specifies CASSADSSGTEAFF.

This chain uses TRBV19 with TRBJ2-5; the D gene is possibly TRBD2 (6 bases). With 1 base removed from V and 5 bases from J, the gap between germline ends came to 11 bases. Germline CDR1 and CDR2: LNHDA and SQIVND (reference sequence). This CDR3 region has 14 residues. CDR3 amino acids: CASSIGTSPETQYF. CDR3 in DNA: TGTGCCAGTAGTATAGGAACTAGCCCCGAGACCCAGTACTTC.

This clone was recorded a few times. V is TRBV10-3 and J is TRBJ1-1; TRBD1 is a possible D gene (5 bases). Germline values: CDR1 ENHRY, CDR2 SYGVKD. The ends were cut back, 5 bases at V and 3 bases at J, with 13 bases in the middle. The CDR3 covers 14 residues. The DNA for the CDR3 is TGTGCCATCAGTCGGCAGGCGGGGGACACTGAAGCTTTCTTT. Translating it yields CAISRQAGDTEAFF.

CDR3 region: CASSNRDKEAQYF. The DNA of the CDR3 is TGTGCCAGCAGTAACAGGGACAAGGAGGCCCAGTACTTC. This chain uses TRBV25-1 with TRBJ2-5, with D possibly TRBD1 on 6 matching bases. Trimming took 5 bases from V and 9 from J, leaving 16 bases between them. Germline loops: CDR1 MGHDK, CDR2 SYGVNS. CDR3 length: 13 amino acids.

The V gene is TRBV25-1, the J gene TRBJ2-1; a possible D gene is TRBD1 (7 bases). Germline V lookup: CDR1 MGHDK, CDR2 SYGVNS. Between the trimmed V and J ends, which lost 5 bases and 1 base, there was a span of 15 bases. The CDR3 has 16 residues. CDR3 DNA sequence: TGTGCCAGCAGTAAACAGGGGCTAGCGTCCTACAATGAGCAGTTCTTC. Its translation is CASSKQGLASYNEQFF.

Only a few counts were recorded for this clone. The chain carries TRBV3-1 (or the pseudogene TRBV3-2) and TRBJ2-2, with TRBD2 matching over 8 bases. Germline V gene sequence: CDR1 LGHDT, CDR2 YNNKEL (reference sequence). The CDR3 length is 16 residues. Germline trimming cut 3 bases from V and 4 bases from J; bases unmatched to any gene: 7. CDR3 protein: CASSQFSAGGTGELFF. The CDR3 DNA follows: TGTGCCAGCAGCCAGTTCAGCGCGGGAGGCACCGGGGAGCTGTTTTTT.

This clone came up a few times. The chain carries TRBV28 and TRBJ1-4; D ambiguous. CDR3 length: 12 residues. In germline, CDR1 is MDHEN, CDR2 SYDVKM. Trimming left V 3 bases short and J 8 bases short, with 7 bases between. CDR3 loop: CASSLLEEKLFF. CDR3 bases: TGTGCCAGCAGTTTGCTCGAGGAAAAACTGTTTTTT.